The 7 T cell receptor beta chains reported below all come from one sample, sequenced in a study of blood T cell repertoires in COVID-19. Sequencing was performed with immunoSEQ multiplex PCR; in TCRdb, only in-frame clones are kept and a portion is missing. The table shows roughly 200,000 clones, with 70% to 90% occurring only once. Sample: peripheral blood. These receptors were taken from a woman aged 25 to 39 with active or convalescent COVID-19.

This clone was detected only a few times. The chain carries TRBV11-2 and TRBJ1-4; 8 nucleotides align to TRBD1. The CDR3 loop spans 14 amino acids. The germline V gene encodes CDR1 SGHAT and CDR2 FQNNGV. Trimming removed 5 bases from V and 7 bases from J; junction bases left unmatched: 6. CDR3 in amino acids: CASSTVGQGEKLFF. DNA for the CDR3: TGTGCCAGCAGCACCGTAGGACAGGGTGAAAAACTGTTTTTT.

This rearrangement joins TRBV27 to TRBJ1-1; D is ambiguous. Per the germline V gene, CDR1 is MNHEY and CDR2 is SMNVEV (reference sequence). Trimming pared 0 bases from V and 10 bases from J, leaving 12 bases between. This CDR3 has 13 amino acids. CDR3 DNA sequence: TGTGCCAGCAGTTTATCTTCCCAGAATGGAGCTTTCTTT. Its protein product is CASSLSSQNGAFF.

The chain has TRBV11-2 and TRBJ1-1; 8 bases fit TRBD1. V gave up 7 bases and J gave up 0 bases; unmatched junction bases: 7. The germline V gene encodes CDR1 SGHAT and CDR2 FQNNGV. This CDR3 is built from 15 residues. The CDR3 loop is CASISQGALNTEAFF. CDR3 coding DNA: TGTGCCAGCATCTCTCAGGGGGCTCTGAACACTGAAGCTTTCTTT.

The chain couples TRBV5-4 to TRBJ1-6; possible D gene TRBD1, 5 bases. The germline V and J ends were trimmed by 4 bases and 8 bases, with 22 bases remaining between them. Germline V gene data show CDR1 as SGHNT and CDR2 as YYREEE (reference sequence). There are 17 residues in the CDR3. CDR3 loop: CASSRENPGLSYSPLHF. The CDR3 nucleotides read TGTGCCAGCAGCCGCGAGAACCCGGGACTTTCGTATTCACCCCTCCACTTT.

The chain employs TRBV19 and TRBJ2-7, with 14 positions matching TRBD2. The trim removed 9 bases at V and 5 bases at J, leaving 3 bases unmatched. This CDR3 is 13 amino acids long. The germline V gene has CDR1 LNHDA and CDR2 SQIVND (reference sequence). CDR3 residues: CASRLAGGHEQYF. The DNA for the CDR3 is TGTGCCAGCCGACTAGCGGGAGGGCACGAGCAGTACTTC. Full variable domain (remainder filled in from reference TRBV19 and TRBJ2-7): DGGITQSPKYLFRKEGQNVTLSCEQNLNHDAMYWYRQDPGQGLRLIYYSQIVNDFQKGDIAEGYSVSREKKESFPLTVTSAQKNPTAFYLCASRLAGGHEQYFGPGTRLTVT.

V is TRBV5-6 and J is TRBJ1-2; unclear D gene. V lost 2 bases to trimming and J lost 7 bases, with 15 bases between them. Looked up from germline, CDR1 is SGHDT and CDR2 is YYEEEE. CDR3 length equals 14 residues. DNA for the CDR3: TGTGCCAGCAGCTTCTCAGGTTCCTACGGTGGCTACACCTTC. Residues: CASSFSGSYGGYTF.

The chain is built from TRBV3-1 (or the pseudogene TRBV3-2) and TRBJ1-2; possible D gene TRBD1, 6 bases. Germline lookup yields CDR1 LGHDT and CDR2 YNNKEL (reference sequence). V was trimmed by 4 bases and J by 2 bases, leaving 11 bases between them. This CDR3 is 14 amino acids long. CDR3 loop: CASSPYRGNYGYTF. CDR3 bases: TGTGCCAGCAGCCCTTATAGGGGGAACTATGGCTACACCTTC.